This TCR beta chain originates from a study of human T cells and chemical hapten exposure. This clonotype was recorded at least ten times. Its antigen is as yet unknown. This CDR3 comprises 15 residues. V was trimmed by 5 bases and J by 4 bases, leaving 15 bases between them. From germline, CDR1 is SGHTA and CDR2 FQGNSA. The time point: pre-sensitization, week 0. Described treatment: therapeutic diphenylcyclopropenone sensitization with weekly scalp DPC. Sample donors consisted of patients with alopecia, aged 18 to 70 years, who were suitable for DPC. Study-wide findings and caveats: Sensitizing with DPC caused no change in TCRs above 1 in 1000 frequency. Patch test scores rose with PT1 expanded TCR counts, a positive correlation.

TCRdb re-derived calls from the RACE reads in MiXCR, one entry per CDR3 protein. The sample has around 350,000 distinct CDR3 sequences; about 5% are singletons. The TCR originated in a woman under 30 with alopecia areata. Some clones in this sample may be carry-over from other donors' samples. The J gene is TRBJ1-5, the V gene TRBV7-2; the D is unclear. Sequenced here: whole blood, sampled in connection with sensitization to the hapten diphenylcyclopropenone (DPC). CDR3 bases: TGTGCCAGCAGCCGGCAGGCGGTAGGGAATCAGCCCCAGCATTTT. Translation: CASSRQAVGNQPQHF.